This TCR beta chain was sequenced for a study of CD8 T cells in ankylosing spondylitis. TCRdb recomputed calls from the 5' RACE reads with MiXCR, one row per CDR3 protein. This sample has some 130,000 distinct CDR3 sequences; roughly 15% occur once, and the top ten carry 2.5% to 3.5%. A few counts support this clonotype. Germline V gene sequence: CDR1 SGHRS, CDR2 YFSETQ. V was cut by 4 bases and J by 4 bases, with 14 bases left in between. This CDR3 has 15 residues. The sequenced sample was blood, either unsorted or a sorted T cell fraction (not recorded which). V gene TRBV5-1 combines with J gene TRBJ1-4; D possibly corresponds to TRBD1 (5 bases). The sequence was obtained from a female donor with ankylosing spondylitis or in good health (not recorded which). CDR3 amino acids: CASSPQPGRNEKLFF. CDR3 in DNA: TGCGCCAGCAGCCCCCAACCGGGGCGTAATGAAAAACTGTTTTTT.